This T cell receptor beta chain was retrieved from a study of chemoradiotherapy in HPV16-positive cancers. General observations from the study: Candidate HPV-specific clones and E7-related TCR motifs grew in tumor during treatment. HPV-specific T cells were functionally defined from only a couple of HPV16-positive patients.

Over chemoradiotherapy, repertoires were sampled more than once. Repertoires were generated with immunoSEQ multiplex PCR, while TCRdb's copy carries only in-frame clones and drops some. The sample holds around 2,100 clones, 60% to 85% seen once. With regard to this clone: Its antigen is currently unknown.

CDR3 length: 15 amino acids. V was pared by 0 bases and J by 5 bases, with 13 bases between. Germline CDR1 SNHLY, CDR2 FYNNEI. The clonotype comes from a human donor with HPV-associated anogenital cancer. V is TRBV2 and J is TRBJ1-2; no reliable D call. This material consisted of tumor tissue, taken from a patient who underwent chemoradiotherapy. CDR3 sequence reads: CASSEAATALYGYTF. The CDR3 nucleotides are TGTGCCAGCAGTGAAGCGGCAACAGCCTTATATGGCTACACCTTC.